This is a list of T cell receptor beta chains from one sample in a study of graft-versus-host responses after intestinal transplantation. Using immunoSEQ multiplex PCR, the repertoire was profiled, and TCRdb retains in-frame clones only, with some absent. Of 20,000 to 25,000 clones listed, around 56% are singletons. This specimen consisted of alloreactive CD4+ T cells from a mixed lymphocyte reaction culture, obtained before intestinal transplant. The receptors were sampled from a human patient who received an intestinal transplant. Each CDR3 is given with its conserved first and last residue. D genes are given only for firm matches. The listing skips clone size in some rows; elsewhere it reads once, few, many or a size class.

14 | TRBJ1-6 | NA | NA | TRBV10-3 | CAISAGLLNSPLHF | TGTGCCATCAGTGCGGGACTTCTTAATTCACCCCTCCACTTT
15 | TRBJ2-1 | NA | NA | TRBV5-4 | CASSLGPGSYNEQFF | TGTGCCAGCAGCTTGGGTCCGGGGTCCTACAATGAGCAGTTCTTC
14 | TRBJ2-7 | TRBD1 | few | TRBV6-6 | CASSYGTGTYEQYF | TGTGCCAGCAGTTATGGGACAGGGACCTACGAGCAGTACTTC
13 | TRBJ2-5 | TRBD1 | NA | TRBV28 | CASSPGQGKTQYF | TGTGCCAGCAGTCCAGGACAGGGGAAGACCCAGTACTTC
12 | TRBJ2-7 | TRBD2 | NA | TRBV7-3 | CASSLIAGEQYF | TGTGCCAGCAGCTTGATAGCGGGCGAGCAGTACTTC
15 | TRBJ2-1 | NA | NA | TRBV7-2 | CASSSFGADYNEQFF | TGTGCCAGCAGCTCTTTTGGGGCGGACTACAATGAGCAGTTCTTC
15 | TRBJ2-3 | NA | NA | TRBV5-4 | CASSWLGGSTDTQYF | TGTGCCAGCAGCTGGCTAGGGGGTAGCACAGATACGCAGTATTTT
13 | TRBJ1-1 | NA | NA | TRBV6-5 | CASRRQSNTEAFF | TGTGCCAGCAGGCGACAGTCGAACACTGAAGCTTTCTTT
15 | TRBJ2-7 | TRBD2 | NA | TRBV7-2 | CASSLLAGGVYEQYF | TGTGCCAGCAGCTTGCTAGCGGGAGGAGTGTACGAGCAGTACTTC
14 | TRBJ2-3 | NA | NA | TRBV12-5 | CARRRERGTDTQYF | TGTGCTAGACGAAGGGAGCGAGGCACAGATACGCAGTATTTT
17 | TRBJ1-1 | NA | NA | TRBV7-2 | CASSLLVAGIRVTEAFF | TGTGCCAGCAGCTTATTAGTAGCGGGTATACGGGTCACTGAAGCTTTCTTT
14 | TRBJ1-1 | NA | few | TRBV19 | CASSIGVLDTEAFF | TGTGCCAGTAGTATCGGGGTCCTTGACACTGAAGCTTTCTTT
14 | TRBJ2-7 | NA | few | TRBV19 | CASAATGLAYEQYF | TGTGCCAGTGCTGCTACGGGATTGGCCTACGAGCAGTACTTC
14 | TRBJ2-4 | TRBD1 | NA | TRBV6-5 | CASSLQGPKNIQYF | TGTGCCAGCAGTTTACAGGGGCCGAAAAACATTCAGTACTTC
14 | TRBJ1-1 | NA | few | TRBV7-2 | CASSLASGSGKAFF | TGTGCCAGCAGCTTAGCGTCCGGGTCCGGTAAAGCTTTCTTT
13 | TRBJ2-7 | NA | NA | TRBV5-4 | CASSLGASYEQYF | TGTGCCAGCAGCTTGGGGGCTTCCTACGAGCAGTACTTC
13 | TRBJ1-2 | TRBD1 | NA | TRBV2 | CALPTDRVGGYTF | TGTGCCTTGCCAACCGACAGGGTCGGTGGCTACACCTTC
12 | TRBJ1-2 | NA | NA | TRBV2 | CASSEQGYGYTF | TGTGCCAGCAGTGAACAGGGATATGGCTACACCTTC
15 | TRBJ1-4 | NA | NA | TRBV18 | CASSPRTAVNEKLFF | TGTGCCAGCTCGCCCAGGACAGCAGTTAATGAAAAACTGTTTTTT
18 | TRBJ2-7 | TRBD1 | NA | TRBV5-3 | CARLLSGTGVGGPYEQYF | TGTGCCAGGTTGCTTTCCGGGACAGGGGTTGGAGGACCCTACGAGCAGTACTTC
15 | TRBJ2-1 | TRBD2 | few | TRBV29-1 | CSVGPRLAGFNEQFF | TGCAGCGTTGGTCCCCGACTAGCGGGTTTTAATGAGCAGTTCTTC